A single sample gave rise to the 14 T cell receptor beta chains below, sequenced in a study of blood T cells in healthy people across ages. Through a sample-barcoded 5' primer and a J-beta primer mix, a second PCR was run for roughly 6 to 11 cycles. TCRdb re-analysed the 5' RACE reads in MiXCR, keeping a single row per CDR3 protein. Among approximately 800,000 distinct CDR3 sequences listed, 20% to 30% were seen once. Separately, the same data were catalogued under a study of T cells of mothers and their children.

Specimen: blood. These TCRs come from a boy under 18 in good health.

This clonotype was seen a few times. The chain employs TRBV21-1 and TRBJ2-3. TRBV21-1 is given as a pseudogene. The CDR3 has 15 residues. DNA of the CDR3: TGTGCCAGCAGCAAATTGCAACAGTCCACAGATACGCAGTATTTT. It specifies CASSKLQQSTDTQYF.

V usage is TRBV13 and J usage is TRBJ2-5, with 8 bases fitting TRBD2. V trimming: 3 bases; J trimming: 5 bases; junction bases outside the gene matches: 5. The CDR3 runs to 14 residues. The germline V gene has CDR1 PRHDT and CDR2 FYEKMQ (reference sequence). In DNA form, the CDR3 reads TGTGCCAGCAGCTTTGCGGGGGGCCATGAGACCCAGTACTTC. Translation gives CASSFAGGHETQYF.

This clonotype occurred a few times. This chain connects TRBV5-4 to TRBJ2-3, with 8 bases fitting TRBD2. The germline V gene encodes CDR1 SGHNT and CDR2 YYREEE (reference sequence). The CDR3 is made up of 15 amino acids. Trimming took 4 bases from V and 3 from J; bases not matched to a gene: 7. In DNA, the CDR3 is TGTGCCAGCAGCCCACCGGGACTAGAGACAGATACGCAGTATTTT. This translates into CASSPPGLETDTQYF.

The chain is built from TRBV12-3 or TRBV12-4 and TRBJ2-1, with 7 bases lining up with TRBD2. V was clipped by 5 bases and J by 1 base; unmatched bases: 5. The CDR3 contains 15 residues. The CDR3 reads CASSPTSLSYNEQFF. CDR3 bases: TGTGCCAGCAGTCCGACTAGCCTATCCTACAATGAGCAGTTCTTC.

This rearrangement joins TRBV5-1 to TRBJ1-2; D uncertain. CDR3 length: 15 residues. V was cut by 1 base and J by 3 bases, with 13 bases left in between. Germline values: CDR1 SGHRS, CDR2 YFSETQ. CDR3 bases: TGCGCCAGCAGCTTGAGCCGAGACTGGTACTATGGCTACACCTTC. It codes for CASSLSRDWYYGYTF. Looking up the rest from reference TRBV5-1 and TRBJ1-2 gives the full variable domain: KAGVTQTPRYLIKTRGQQVTLSCSPISGHRSVSWYQQTPGQGLQFLFEYFSETQRNKGNFPGRFSGRQFSNSRSEMNVSTLELGDSALYLCASSLSRDWYYGYTFGSGTRLTVV.

This chain uses TRBV6-6 with TRBJ2-1, with 8 bases matching TRBD1. Germline assignment: CDR1 MNHNY and CDR2 SVGAGI (reference sequence). V was clipped by 7 bases and J by 4 bases; unmatched bases: 12. This CDR3 is 16 amino acids long. The CDR3 protein is CASTRTGQVGYNEQFF. The CDR3 nucleotides read TGTGCCAGCACCCGAACGGGACAGGTGGGGTACAATGAGCAGTTCTTC.

The chain links TRBV28 to TRBJ1-2; no clear D gene. CDR1 and CDR2 from the germline V gene are MDHEN and SYDVKM. CDR3 length: 12 amino acids. V was pared by 6 bases and J by 6 bases, with 11 bases between. The CDR3 reads CASSVTGHGYTF. CDR3 DNA: TGTGCCAGCAGCGTCACGGGCCATGGCTACACCTTC.

This clonotype has more than one count but fewer than ten. V usage is TRBV29-1 and J usage is TRBJ1-1; the D gene is possibly TRBD1 (5 bases). This CDR3 has 12 residues. The germline V gene has CDR1 SQVTM and CDR2 ANQGSEA. Between the trimmed V and J ends, which lost 3 bases and 1 base, there was a span of 6 bases. The CDR3 sequence is CSVDGGNTEAFF. The DNA for the CDR3 is TGCAGCGTTGATGGGGGGAACACTGAAGCTTTCTTT.

In this sample, this clonotype turned up a few times. The chain couples TRBV5-1 to TRBJ2-3; 7 nucleotides agree with TRBD2. The length of the CDR3 is 14 residues. With V trimmed by 4 bases and J by 3 bases, 5 bases remained unmatched. Germline CDR1 is SGHRS and CDR2 is YFSETQ. As DNA, the CDR3 is TGCGCCAGCAGCAACCTAGCGGATACAGATACGCAGTATTTT. The encoded protein is CASSNLADTDTQYF.

This rearrangement joins TRBV5-1 to TRBJ1-4, with 7 bases matching TRBD1. Per the germline V gene, CDR1 is SGHRS and CDR2 is YFSETQ. The CDR3 spans 15 residues. V was clipped by 3 bases and J by 5 bases; unmatched bases: 7. CDR3 residues: CASSSQGQANEKLFF. The CDR3 region has the DNA TGCGCCAGCAGCTCGCAAGGACAGGCGAATGAAAAACTGTTTTTT.

In this sample, this clonotype turned up once. V is TRBV7-3 and J is TRBJ1-1, with D possibly TRBD1 on 6 matching bases. The germline V and J ends were trimmed by 3 bases and 1 base, with 21 bases remaining between them. This CDR3 region has 18 residues. Germline CDR1 reads SGHTA; CDR2 reads FQGTGA. The CDR3 sequence is CASSLRGPGAGGNTEAFF. In DNA form, the CDR3 reads TGTGCCAGCAGCTTGAGGGGCCCAGGGGCCGGTGGGAACACTGAAGCTTTCTTT.

The V and J genes are TRBV5-1 and TRBJ1-1, with D perhaps matching TRBD1 (6 bases). V lost 4 bases to trimming and J lost 5 bases, with 15 bases between them. Per germline, CDR1 SGHRS and CDR2 YFSETQ. The CDR3 is 14 amino acids. The CDR3 loop reads CASSPGTGKTEAFF. DNA of the CDR3: TGCGCCAGCAGCCCCGGCACAGGGAAGACTGAAGCTTTCTTT. The full variable domain, its missing parts supplied by reference TRBV5-1 and TRBJ1-1, is KAGVTQTPRYLIKTRGQQVTLSCSPISGHRSVSWYQQTPGQGLQFLFEYFSETQRNKGNFPGRFSGRQFSNSRSEMNVSTLELGDSALYLCASSPGTGKTEAFFGQGTRLTVV.

The rearrangement uses TRBV4-1 and TRBJ2-3; 7 bases line up with TRBD2. The J segment lost 2 bases and the V segment lost 8 bases, leaving 19 bases of the junction unmatched. The V gene's germline CDR1 is MGHRA and CDR2 YSYEKL. The length of the CDR3 is 18 residues. As DNA, the CDR3 is TGCGCCAGCGAACCGACCCGGTGGCAGCGGGGACCCACAGATACGCAGTATTTT. Amino acid sequence: CASEPTRWQRGPTDTQYF.

This sequence joins TRBV19 and TRBJ2-1; a possible D gene is TRBD1 (6 bases). The ends were cut back, 3 bases at V and 4 bases at J, with 16 bases in the middle. This CDR3 has 16 residues. Germline CDR1 is LNHDA and CDR2 is SQIVND (reference sequence). The CDR3 spells CASSMGATAGYNEQFF. CDR3 DNA sequence: TGTGCCAGTAGTATGGGGGCCACCGCTGGGTACAATGAGCAGTTCTTC.